The rows below give T cell receptor beta chains drawn from one sample of a study of cytomegalovirus exposure and HLA in healthy donors. Produced via immunoSEQ multiplex PCR; TCRdb's table is partial and in-frame only. The table records about 160,000 clones, around 80% of them present only once. Sequenced sample: PBMCs. Receptors were obtained from a male donor in good health and CMV-seropositive. Both conserved end residues are part of each CDR3. D genes are given only for firm matches. Size values are once, few and many counts, or a class for expanded clones, and some rows have none.

>TRBV10-3|TRBD1|once|TRBJ2-6
CAITPTGGRSGANVLTF
TGTGCCATCACCCCGACAGGGGGGAGGTCTGGGGCCAACGTCCTGACTTTC
>TRBV27|TRBD1|NA|TRBJ2-2
CASSPRTGANTGELFF
TGTGCCAGCAGTCCGCGGACAGGGGCGAACACCGGGGAGCTGTTTTTT
>TRBV7-8|TRBD1|NA|TRBJ2-5
CASSSRRGQGAIETQYF
TGTGCCAGCAGCTCCAGACGAGGACAGGGGGCAATCGAGACCCAGTACTTC
>TRBV9|NA|NA|TRBJ1-1
CASSVTGTLGLAEAFF
TGTGCCAGCAGCGTAACAGGGACACTCGGTCTTGCTGAAGCTTTCTTT
>TRBV15|TRBD1|NA|TRBJ1-1
CATSNLNRGSPRNTEAFF
TGTGCCACCAGCAATCTCAACAGGGGGAGTCCCCGGAACACTGAAGCTTTCTTT
>TRBV4-3|NA|NA|TRBJ1-1
CASRRTANTEAFF
TGCGCCAGCAGACGGACAGCGAACACTGAAGCTTTCTTT
>TRBV7-2|NA|few|TRBJ1-6
CASSLEWSSYNSPLHF
TGTGCCAGCAGCTTAGAGTGGAGCTCCTATAATTCACCCCTCCACTTT
>TRBV2|NA|few|TRBJ1-6
CAGRSGFLNSPLHF
TGTGCCGGAAGATCCGGGTTTCTCAATTCACCCCTCCACTTT
>TRBV7-9|NA|NA|TRBJ2-2
CASSFEAGPYTGELFF
TGTGCCAGCAGCTTTGAGGCGGGACCATACACCGGGGAGCTGTTTTTT
>TRBV2|NA|NA|TRBJ1-2
CASSDAPESGYTF
TGTGCCAGCAGTGACGCCCCGGAGAGTGGCTACACCTTC
>TRBV6-6|NA|NA|TRBJ2-7
CASSSHREQYF
TGTGCCAGCAGTTCACACCGAGAGCAGTACTTC
>TRBV10-3|NA|NA|TRBJ1-1
CAARQETGTTEAFF
TGTGCCGCCAGACAAGAAACAGGGACGACTGAAGCTTTCTTT
>TRBV25-1|TRBD1|NA|TRBJ2-7
CASSDPGTGSTYEQYF
TGTGCCAGCAGTGACCCCGGGACAGGGAGCACCTACGAGCAGTACTTC
>TRBV19|TRBD1|NA|TRBJ1-5
CASSADRVKAQHF
TGTGCCAGTAGTGCAGACAGGGTAAAGGCCCAGCATTTT
>TRBV28|TRBD1|NA|TRBJ1-4
CASSLLQGTARGPFF
TGTGCCAGCAGTCTACTACAGGGGACCGCTCGTGGACCGTTTTTT
>TRBV2|NA|few|TRBJ1-5
CASSQDRNNQPQHF
TGTGCCAGCAGTCAGGACAGAAATAATCAGCCCCAGCATTTT
>TRBV5-4|NA|NA|TRBJ2-5
CASSRDLQETQYF
TGTGCCAGCAGCCGGGACTTACAAGAGACCCAGTACTTC
>TRBV7-2|NA|NA|TRBJ2-2
CASSSRTGELFF
TGTGCCAGCAGCTCCCGTACCGGGGAGCTGTTTTTT
>TRBV4-3|TRBD1|NA|TRBJ1-1
CASSDRVRAFF
TGCGCCAGCAGTGACAGGGTGAGAGCTTTCTTT
>TRBV5-1|NA|NA|TRBJ2-7
CASSLAVSKASYEQYF
TGCGCCAGCAGTCTGGCAGTTAGCAAAGCCTCCTACGAGCAGTACTTC
>TRBV18|TRBD2|few|TRBJ2-2
CASSTQREAGAGELFF
TGTGCCAGCTCGACTCAGCGGGAGGCGGGAGCCGGGGAGCTGTTTTTT
>TRBV6-1|NA|NA|TRBJ2-3
CASSEAWASVTQYF
TGTGCCAGCAGTGAAGCGTGGGCCTCCGTTACGCAGTATTTT
>TRBV6-1|TRBD1|few|TRBJ1-6
CASSERTGGNSPLHF
TGTGCCAGCAGTGAAAGGACAGGGGGCAATTCACCCCTCCACTTT
>TRBV7-2|TRBD1|NA|TRBJ2-1
CASNPGQGLGEQFF
TGTGCCAGCAACCCGGGACAGGGTCTCGGTGAGCAGTTCTTC
>TRBV11-2|TRBD1|NA|TRBJ1-4
CASSPSDRVKGPNEKLFF
TGTGCCAGCAGCCCGAGCGACAGGGTGAAGGGACCTAATGAAAAACTGTTTTTT
>TRBV5-1|NA|NA|TRBJ1-3
CASRELSSGNTIYF
TGCGCCAGCAGGGAGCTGTCCTCTGGAAACACCATATATTTT
>TRBV4-3|NA|NA|TRBJ1-1
CASSQALRNTEAFF
TGCGCCAGCAGCCAAGCACTGAGGAACACTGAAGCTTTCTTT
>TRBV10-3|NA|NA|TRBJ2-5
CAISPHTEGETQYF
TGTGCCATCAGTCCCCATACGGAGGGGGAGACCCAGTACTTC
>TRBV9|TRBD2|NA|TRBJ2-3
CASSPRGSGGTDTQYF
TGTGCCAGCAGCCCCAGAGGAAGCGGGGGAACAGATACGCAGTATTTT
>TRBV19|NA|once|TRBJ2-7
CASSPGRDYEQYF
TGTGCCAGTAGTCCCGGGAGAGACTACGAGCAGTACTTC
>TRBV6-5|TRBD2|NA|TRBJ2-2
CASSQLAGGLGELFF
TGTGCCAGCAGTCAGCTAGCGGGAGGACTCGGGGAGCTGTTTTTT
>TRBV7-6|TRBD1|NA|TRBJ1-3
CASSPAGGQGAGNTIYF
TGTGCCAGCAGCCCGGCCGGGGGACAGGGGGCAGGAAACACCATATATTTT
>TRBV7-9|NA|once|TRBJ2-7
CASSYSSREQYF
TGTGCCAGCAGCTACAGTAGTCGCGAGCAGTACTTC
>TRBV7-2|NA|NA|TRBJ2-7
CASSLGQWPDGEQYF
TGTGCCAGCAGCTTAGGACAGTGGCCAGATGGGGAGCAGTACTTC
>TRBV30|TRBD2|NA|TRBJ2-2
CAWLASGTGELFF
TGTGCCTGGCTGGCTAGCGGCACCGGGGAGCTGTTTTTT
>TRBV11-2|NA|NA|TRBJ2-3
CASSLVSGLSTDTQYF
TGTGCCAGCAGCTTAGTGTCAGGGCTCAGCACAGATACGCAGTATTTT
>TRBV30|NA|once|TRBJ1-6
CASAAPLHF
TGTGCCTCGGCGGCACCCCTCCACTTT
>TRBV18|TRBD2|NA|TRBJ2-3
CASSPLSGAADTQYF
TGTGCCAGCTCACCCCTCAGCGGGGCGGCAGATACGCAGTATTTT
>TRBV7-8|NA|NA|TRBJ1-5
CASSLDRNSNQPQHF
TGTGCCAGCAGCTTAGACAGGAATAGCAATCAGCCCCAGCATTTT
>TRBV28|NA|NA|TRBJ2-2
CASSLIYAGELFF
TGTGCCAGCAGTTTAATCTATGCCGGGGAGCTGTTTTTT
>TRBV14|NA|NA|TRBJ2-4
CASSQEGVVNSQYF
TGTGCCAGCAGCCAAGAGGGCGTCGTGAACAGTCAGTACTTC
>TRBV28|NA|NA|TRBJ1-2
CASLTGRGYTF
TGTGCCAGCCTGACAGGCCGGGGCTACACCTTC
>TRBV7-2|TRBD2|NA|TRBJ2-1
CASSSFTSGSSYNEQFF
TGTGCCAGCAGCTCCTTTACTAGCGGGAGTTCCTACAATGAGCAGTTCTTC
>TRBV2|TRBD2|NA|TRBJ2-3
CASSVYIAGGTDTQYF
TGTGCCAGCAGTGTCTATATAGCGGGAGGGACAGATACGCAGTATTTT
>TRBV30|NA|NA|TRBJ1-1
CAWSVNTYGLAFF
TGTGCCTGGAGTGTAAACACCTACGGACTGGCTTTCTTT
>TRBV7-9|NA|once|TRBJ1-2
CASTPEVWGYTF
TGTGCCAGCACGCCAGAGGTGTGGGGCTACACCTTC
>TRBV5-4|NA|NA|TRBJ1-2
CASSLASGFGYTF
TGTGCCAGCAGCTTGGCTTCAGGGTTTGGCTACACCTTC
>TRBV18|NA|NA|TRBJ2-4
CASSPPAATKNIQYF
TGTGCCAGCTCACCACCGGCGGCTACCAAAAACATTCAGTACTTC
>TRBV15|TRBD1|NA|TRBJ2-7
CATSFGQGAGEQYF
TGTGCCACCAGCTTTGGACAGGGGGCAGGCGAGCAGTACTTC
>TRBV10-3|NA|NA|TRBJ1-1
CAISESTGSTEAFF
TGTGCCATCAGTGAGTCAACGGGGTCCACTGAAGCTTTCTTT
>TRBV15|TRBD2|few|TRBJ2-1
CATRLLGSGGGGEQFF
TGTGCCACCAGGCTTCTCGGTAGCGGGGGGGGTGGGGAGCAGTTCTTC
>TRBV18|NA|NA|TRBJ2-5
CASSLSQETQYF
TGTGCCAGCTCACTTTCTCAAGAGACCCAGTACTTC
>TRBV6-5|TRBD2|once|TRBJ2-7
CASSYSAGEAYEQYF
TGTGCCAGCAGTTACTCCGCGGGAGAAGCCTACGAGCAGTACTTC